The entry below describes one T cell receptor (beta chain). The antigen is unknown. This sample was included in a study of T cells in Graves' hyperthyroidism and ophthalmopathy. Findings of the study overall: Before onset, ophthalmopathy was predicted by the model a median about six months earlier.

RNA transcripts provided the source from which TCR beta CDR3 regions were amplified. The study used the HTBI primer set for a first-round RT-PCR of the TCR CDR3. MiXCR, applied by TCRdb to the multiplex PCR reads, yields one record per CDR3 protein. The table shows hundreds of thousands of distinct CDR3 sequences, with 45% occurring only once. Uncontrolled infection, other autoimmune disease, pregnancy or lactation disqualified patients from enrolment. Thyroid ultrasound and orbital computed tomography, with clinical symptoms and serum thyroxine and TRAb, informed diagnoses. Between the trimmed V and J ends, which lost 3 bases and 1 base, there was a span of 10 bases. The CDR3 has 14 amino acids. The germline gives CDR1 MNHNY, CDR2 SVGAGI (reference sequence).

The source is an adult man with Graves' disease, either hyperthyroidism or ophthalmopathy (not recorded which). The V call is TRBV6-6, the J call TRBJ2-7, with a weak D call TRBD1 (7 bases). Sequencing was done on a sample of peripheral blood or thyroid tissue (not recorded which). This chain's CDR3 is CASSYAGGSYEQYF. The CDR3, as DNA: TGTGCCAGCAGTTATGCAGGGGGGTCCTACGAGCAGTACTTC.